Listed here is a single T cell receptor beta chain. The antigen is unknown. Germline values: CDR1 SGHRS, CDR2 YFSETQ. CDR3 length equals 24 residues. Trimming left V 0 bases short and J 6 bases short, with 41 bases between. The sample belongs to a study of early T cells in non-severe SARS-CoV-2 infection. On the study more broadly: The input, bulk RNA from unsorted whole blood, was sequenced, and chains were unpaired.

The library protocol tagged individual cDNA molecules with unique molecular identifiers. TCRdb ran MiXCR on the 5' RACE reads and lists one entry per CDR3 protein. The sample has around 75,000 distinct CDR3 sequences; under 9.5% are singletons. Notes on the study in general: Sequences matched to VDJdb favored anti-spike CD8 responses, while private and CD4 specificities were missed.

This receptor was identified in an adult who was a healthcare worker with PCR-confirmed SARS-CoV-2 infection or an uninfected control (not recorded which). This chain uses TRBV5-1 with TRBJ2-3; a weak D match, TRBD1 (6 bases). The material sequenced was whole blood. In DNA form, the CDR3 reads TGCGCCAGCAGCTTGGAAGCCAATACCGGGGACCTGATGGGGACAACGGACCGAAGGGATACGCAGTATTTT. Amino acid sequence: CASSLEANTGDLMGTTDRRDTQYF.